Included here is one TCR beta chain sequence, with context. As yet, its antigen is unknown. TRB was amplified by touch-down multiplex PCR, primer pools A and B combined. TCRdb reprocessed the multiplex PCR reads and reports one entry per CDR3 protein, with no DNA. The sample holds fewer than 3,000 distinct CDR3 sequences. This sample stems from a study of T cell clusters in autoimmune cytopenias. The CDR3 spans 13 residues. The germline CDR1 and CDR2 sequences are KGHSH and LQKENI. Findings and limits, study-wide: The cluster-lack signature was not seen for secondary cytopenia versus chronic lymphocytic leukemia. The T cell clusters came from computational analysis alone and lack functional validation. TRB repertoire shifts in secondary cytopenia and chronic lymphocytic leukemia mostly reflected lymphoma, not autoimmunity.

TRB was amplified from about 270 ng of peripheral blood genomic DNA per sample. The source of this sequence is a human donor with an autoimmune cytopenia or autoimmune hepatitis (not recorded which). The material sequenced was peripheral blood. V usage is TRBV18 and J usage is TRBJ2-7; TCRdb's D call of TRBD1 is untestable without DNA. The CDR3 sequence is CASSQTGLYEQYF.